This T cell receptor (beta chain) was captured in a study of T cells in tumors after PD-1 blockade. Broader study findings: Peripheral recruitment is suggested, as some novel exhausted tumor clones were in pre-treatment blood.

Worth noting for this clone: Antigen: not known.

This CDR3 has 18 amino acids. The V end was cut by 10 bases, the J end by 2 bases, with 29 bases between. The germline CDR1 and CDR2 sequences are ENHRY and SYGVKD. TCRdb's table, derived via immunoSEQ multiplex PCR, lists solely in-frame clones and lacks some. The table includes around 51,000 clones, over 70% detected once. The V call is TRBV10-3, the J call TRBJ1-1; tentative D call: TRBD1 (5 bases). Sequencing was performed on PBMCs, taken before anti-PD-1 treatment. The sequence came from a human donor with basal cell carcinoma. CDR3 sequence reads: CATSSGGSLFDKNTEAFF. For the CDR3, the DNA is TGTGCCACCTCGTCCGGGGGATCCCTGTTCGATAAAAACACTGAAGCTTTCTTT.